This T cell receptor beta chain is drawn from a study of cytomegalovirus exposure and HLA in healthy donors. Study-wide points: One variant, a missense change in DCLRE1C, was linked in a later analysis to TCR beta V- and J-gene trimming. TCR beta V segments were, for the most part, productive about 87% or about 30% of the time in an earlier analysis. Later analysis suggested links between common viral pathogens and several top significant clusters.

This clone was detected only a few times. Antigen specificity is unknown. Each of the donors was a healthy bone marrow donor. Primers for the PCR totalled 60 Vbeta and 13 Jbeta. The repertoire was sequenced with immunoSEQ multiplex PCR; TCRdb's copy has only in-frame clones and lacks some. The table includes about 140,000 clones, roughly 76% detected once. The sequence came from a female donor in good health and CMV-seronegative. The sequenced material came from PBMCs.

The CDR3 region is CASSFPQLAQETQYF. CDR3 bases: TGTGCCAGCAGTTTCCCACAACTAGCCCAAGAGACCCAGTACTTC. The rearrangement joins TRBV28 to TRBJ2-5, with D maybe TRBD2 (6 bases). The CDR3 runs to 15 residues. Trimming cost V 3 bases and J 1 base, with 12 bases left between them. Germline V CDR1 and CDR2: MDHEN, SYDVKM.